The entry below gives a single TCR beta chain sequence along with its context. TCRdb keeps only in-frame clones here, not all; method: immunoSEQ multiplex PCR. The sample lists about 220,000 clones, approximately 85% occurring once. The sample comes from a study of blood T cell repertoires in COVID-19. With V trimmed by 4 bases and J by 4 bases, 9 bases remained unmatched. Per the germline V gene, CDR1 is MNHEY and CDR2 is SMNVEV (reference sequence). CDR3 size: 16 residues. The rearrangement uses TRBV27 and TRBJ2-2, with 7 bases aligning to TRBD2. The receptor was derived from an older woman with COVID-19, enrolled during active disease. Sequenced material: peripheral blood. The CDR3 is CASSSGLGRGTGELFF. The CDR3 DNA sequence: TGTGCCAGCAGTTCCGGACTAGGGCGCGGCACCGGGGAGCTGTTTTTT.